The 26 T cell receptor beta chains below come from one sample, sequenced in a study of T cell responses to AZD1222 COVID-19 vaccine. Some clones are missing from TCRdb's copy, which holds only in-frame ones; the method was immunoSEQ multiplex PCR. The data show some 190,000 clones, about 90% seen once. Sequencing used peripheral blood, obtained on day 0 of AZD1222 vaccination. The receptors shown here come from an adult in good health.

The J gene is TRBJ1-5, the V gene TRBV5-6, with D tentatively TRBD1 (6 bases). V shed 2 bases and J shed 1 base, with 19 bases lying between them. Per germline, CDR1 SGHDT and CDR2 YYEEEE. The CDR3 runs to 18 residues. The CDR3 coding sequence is TGTGCCAGCAGCTTATGGGCAGGGGCGGGTGGCAGCAATCAGCCCCAGCATTTT. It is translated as CASSLWAGAGGSNQPQHF.

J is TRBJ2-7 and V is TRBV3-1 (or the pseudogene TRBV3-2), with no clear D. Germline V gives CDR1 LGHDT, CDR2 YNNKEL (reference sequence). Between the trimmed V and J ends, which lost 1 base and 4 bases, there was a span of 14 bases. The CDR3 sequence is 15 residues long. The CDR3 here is CASSQGNGPRYEQYF. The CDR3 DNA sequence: TGTGCCAGCAGCCAAGGTAACGGGCCCCGATACGAGCAGTACTTC.

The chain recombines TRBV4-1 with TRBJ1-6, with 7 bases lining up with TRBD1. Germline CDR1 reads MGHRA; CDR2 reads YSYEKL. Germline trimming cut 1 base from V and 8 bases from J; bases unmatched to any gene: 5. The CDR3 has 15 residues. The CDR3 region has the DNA TGCGCCAGCAGCCAAGCCGGGACAGTCGATTCACCCCTCCACTTT. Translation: CASSQAGTVDSPLHF.

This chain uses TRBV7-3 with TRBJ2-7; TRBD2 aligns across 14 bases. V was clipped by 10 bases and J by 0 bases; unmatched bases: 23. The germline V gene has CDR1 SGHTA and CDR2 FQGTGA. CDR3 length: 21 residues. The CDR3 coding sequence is TGTGCCACCGCGTCGGGGACAGGGGGACTAGCGGGGGCCTCGAGCTCCTACGAGCAGTACTTC. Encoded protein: CATASGTGGLAGASSSYEQYF.

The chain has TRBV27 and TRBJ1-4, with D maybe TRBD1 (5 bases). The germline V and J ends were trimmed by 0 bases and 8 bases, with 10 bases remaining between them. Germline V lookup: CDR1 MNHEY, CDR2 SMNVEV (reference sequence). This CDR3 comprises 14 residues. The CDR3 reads CASSLSGAWEKLFF. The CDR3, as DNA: TGTGCCAGCAGTTTATCAGGGGCGTGGGAAAAACTGTTTTTT.

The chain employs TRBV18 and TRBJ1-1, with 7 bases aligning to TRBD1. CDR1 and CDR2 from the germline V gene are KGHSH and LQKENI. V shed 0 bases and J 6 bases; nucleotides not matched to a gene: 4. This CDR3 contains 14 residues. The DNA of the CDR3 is TGTGCCAGCTCACCACCTGAAGGGGGCCCTGAAGCTTTCTTT. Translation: CASSPPEGGPEAFF.

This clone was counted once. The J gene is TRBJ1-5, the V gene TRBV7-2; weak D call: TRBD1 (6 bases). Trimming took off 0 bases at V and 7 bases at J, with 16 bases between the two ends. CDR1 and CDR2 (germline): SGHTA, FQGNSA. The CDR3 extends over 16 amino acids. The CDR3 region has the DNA TGTGCCAGCAGCTTAGCGTCCACCGGGACATTACAGCCCCAGCATTTT. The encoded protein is CASSLASTGTLQPQHF.

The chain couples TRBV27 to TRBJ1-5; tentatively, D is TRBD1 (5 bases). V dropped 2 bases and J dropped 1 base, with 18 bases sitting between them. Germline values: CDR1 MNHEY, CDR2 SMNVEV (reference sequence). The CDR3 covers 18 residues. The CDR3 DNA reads TGTGCCAGCAGTTTACGAACCCAGGGTCCTGGGAGCAATCAGCCCCAGCATTTT. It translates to CASSLRTQGPGSNQPQHF.

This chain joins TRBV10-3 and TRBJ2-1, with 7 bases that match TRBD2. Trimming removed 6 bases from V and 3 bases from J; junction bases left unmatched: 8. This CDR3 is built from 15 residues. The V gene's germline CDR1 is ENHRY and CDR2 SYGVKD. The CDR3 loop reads CAISRTSEGYNEQFF. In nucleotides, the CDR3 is TGTGCCATCAGCCGTACTAGCGAGGGCTACAATGAGCAGTTCTTC.

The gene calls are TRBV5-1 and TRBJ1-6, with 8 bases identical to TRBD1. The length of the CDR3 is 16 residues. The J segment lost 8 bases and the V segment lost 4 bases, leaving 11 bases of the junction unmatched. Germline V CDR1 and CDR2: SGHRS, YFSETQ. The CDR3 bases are TGCGCCAGCAGCGCAGGACAGGGAGCCACTTATTCACCCCTCCACTTT. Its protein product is CASSAGQGATYSPLHF.

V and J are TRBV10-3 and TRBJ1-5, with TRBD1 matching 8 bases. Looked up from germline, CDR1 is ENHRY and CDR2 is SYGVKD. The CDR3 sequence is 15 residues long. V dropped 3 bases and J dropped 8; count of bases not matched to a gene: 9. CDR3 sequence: CAISDDGTGSKPQHF. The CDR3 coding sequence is TGTGCCATCAGTGATGACGGGACAGGCTCTAAGCCCCAGCATTTT.

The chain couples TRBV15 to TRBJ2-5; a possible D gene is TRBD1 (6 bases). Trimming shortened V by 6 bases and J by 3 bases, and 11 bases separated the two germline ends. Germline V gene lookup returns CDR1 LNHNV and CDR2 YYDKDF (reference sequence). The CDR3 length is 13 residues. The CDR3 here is CATSLGAEETQYF. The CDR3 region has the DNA TGTGCCACCAGTTTGGGGGCAGAAGAGACCCAGTACTTC.

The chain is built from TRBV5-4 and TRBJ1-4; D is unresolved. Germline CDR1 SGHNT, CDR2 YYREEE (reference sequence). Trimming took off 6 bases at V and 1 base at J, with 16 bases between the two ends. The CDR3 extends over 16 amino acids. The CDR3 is CASTLGGGRTNEKLFF. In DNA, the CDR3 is TGTGCCAGCACCCTTGGAGGTGGTCGAACTAATGAAAAACTGTTTTTT.

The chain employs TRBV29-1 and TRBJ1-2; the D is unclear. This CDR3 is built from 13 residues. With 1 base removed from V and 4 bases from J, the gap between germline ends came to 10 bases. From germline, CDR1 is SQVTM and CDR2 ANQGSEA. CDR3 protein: CSVEGLGTYGYTF. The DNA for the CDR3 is TGCAGCGTTGAAGGGTTAGGAACCTATGGCTACACCTTC.

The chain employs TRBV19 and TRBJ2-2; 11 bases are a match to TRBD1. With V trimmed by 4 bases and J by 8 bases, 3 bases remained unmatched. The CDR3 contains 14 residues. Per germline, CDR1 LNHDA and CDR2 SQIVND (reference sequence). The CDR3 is CASSTGQGAGELFF. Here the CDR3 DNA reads TGTGCCAGTAGTACAGGACAGGGGGCAGGGGAGCTGTTTTTT.

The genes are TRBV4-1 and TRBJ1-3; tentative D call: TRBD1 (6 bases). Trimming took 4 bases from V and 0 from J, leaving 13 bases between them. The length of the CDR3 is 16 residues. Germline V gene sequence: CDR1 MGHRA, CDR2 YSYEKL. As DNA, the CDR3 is TGCGCCAGCAGCCGAATAGGGGGGATCTCTGGAAACACCATATATTTT. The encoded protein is CASSRIGGISGNTIYF.

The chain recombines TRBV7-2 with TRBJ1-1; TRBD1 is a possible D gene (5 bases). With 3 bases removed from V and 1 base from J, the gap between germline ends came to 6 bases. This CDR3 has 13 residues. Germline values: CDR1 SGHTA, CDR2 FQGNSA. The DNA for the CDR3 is TGTGCCAGCAGCTTCGGGGGGAACACTGAAGCTTTCTTT. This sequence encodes CASSFGGNTEAFF.

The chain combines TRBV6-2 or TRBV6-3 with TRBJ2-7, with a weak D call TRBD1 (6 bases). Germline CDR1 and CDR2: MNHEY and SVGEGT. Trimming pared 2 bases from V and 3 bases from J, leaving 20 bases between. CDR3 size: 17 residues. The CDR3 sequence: CASSYIRQAVFRYEQYF. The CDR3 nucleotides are TGTGCCAGCAGTTACATTAGACAGGCAGTATTCCGCTACGAGCAGTACTTC.

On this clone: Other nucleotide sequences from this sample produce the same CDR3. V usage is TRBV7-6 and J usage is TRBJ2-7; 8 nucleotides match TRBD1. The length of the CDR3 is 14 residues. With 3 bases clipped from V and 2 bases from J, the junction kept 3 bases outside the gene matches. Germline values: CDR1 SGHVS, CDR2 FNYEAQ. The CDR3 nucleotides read TGTGCCAGCAGCTTGGGGACAGGTACCTACGAGCAGTACTTC. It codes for CASSLGTGTYEQYF.

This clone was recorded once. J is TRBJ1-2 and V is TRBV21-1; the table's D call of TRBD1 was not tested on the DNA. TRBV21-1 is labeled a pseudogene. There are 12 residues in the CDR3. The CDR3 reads CASVHRDYGYTF. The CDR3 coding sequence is TGTGCCAGCGTCCACAGGGACTATGGCTACACCTTC.

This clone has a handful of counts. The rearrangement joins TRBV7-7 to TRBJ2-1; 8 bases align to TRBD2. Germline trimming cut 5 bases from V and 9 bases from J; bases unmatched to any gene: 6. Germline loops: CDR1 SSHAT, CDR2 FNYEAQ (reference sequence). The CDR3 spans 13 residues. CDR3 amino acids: CASSLERGSEQFF. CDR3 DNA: TGTGCCAGCAGCCTCGAGCGGGGGAGTGAGCAGTTCTTC.

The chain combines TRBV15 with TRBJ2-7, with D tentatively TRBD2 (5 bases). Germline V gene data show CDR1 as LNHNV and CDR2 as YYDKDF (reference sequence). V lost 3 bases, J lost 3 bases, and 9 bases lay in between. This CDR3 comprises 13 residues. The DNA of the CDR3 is TGTGCCACCAGCAGGGAGGACGGCTACGAGCAGTACTTC. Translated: CATSREDGYEQYF.

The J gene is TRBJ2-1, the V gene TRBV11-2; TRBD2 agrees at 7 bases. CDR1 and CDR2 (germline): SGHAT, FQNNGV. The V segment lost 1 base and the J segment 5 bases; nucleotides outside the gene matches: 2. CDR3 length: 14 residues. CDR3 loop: CASSLAGGDNEQFF. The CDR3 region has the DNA TGTGCCAGCAGCTTAGCGGGGGGAGACAATGAGCAGTTCTTC.

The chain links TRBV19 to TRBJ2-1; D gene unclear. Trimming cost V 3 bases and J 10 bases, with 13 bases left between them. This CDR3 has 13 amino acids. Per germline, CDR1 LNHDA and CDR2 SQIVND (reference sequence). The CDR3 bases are TGTGCCAGTAGTATCACACCGGCTGGGGAGCAGTTCTTC. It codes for CASSITPAGEQFF.

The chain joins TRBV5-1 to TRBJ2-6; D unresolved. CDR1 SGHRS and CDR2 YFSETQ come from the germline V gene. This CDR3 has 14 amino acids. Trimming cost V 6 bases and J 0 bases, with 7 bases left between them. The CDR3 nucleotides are TGCGCCAGCACTGACGTCTCTGGGGCCAACGTCCTGACTTTC. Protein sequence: CASTDVSGANVLTF. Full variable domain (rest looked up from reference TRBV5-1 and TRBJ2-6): KAGVTQTPRYLIKTRGQQVTLSCSPISGHRSVSWYQQTPGQGLQFLFEYFSETQRNKGNFPGRFSGRQFSNSRSEMNVSTLELGDSALYLCASTDVSGANVLTFGAGSRLTVL.

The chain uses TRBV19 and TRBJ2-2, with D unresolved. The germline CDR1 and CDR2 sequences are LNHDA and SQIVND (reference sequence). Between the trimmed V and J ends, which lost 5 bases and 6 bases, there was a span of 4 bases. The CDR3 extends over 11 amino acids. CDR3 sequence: CASSVSGELFF. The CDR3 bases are TGTGCCAGTAGTGTCTCCGGGGAGCTGTTTTTT.